Listed below are T cell receptor beta chains from one sample, sequenced in a study of T cell responses to AZD1222 COVID-19 vaccine. TCRdb keeps only in-frame clones here, not all; method: immunoSEQ multiplex PCR. The profile shows 66,000 or so clones, about 90% of them singletons. Sequencing was performed on peripheral blood, taken on day 0 of AZD1222 vaccination. The source is an adult in good health. Each CDR3 is given with its conserved first and last residue. D genes are given only for firm matches. The listing skips clone size in some rows; elsewhere it reads once, few, many or a size class.

j_gene | v_gene | d_gene | abundance | CDR3nt | CDR3aa
TRBJ1-5 | TRBV5-1 | NA | NA | TGCGCCAGCAGCTTCCCCCCCCCAGGCAATCAGCCCCAGCATTTT | CASSFPPPGNQPQHF
TRBJ2-3 | TRBV2 | TRBD1 | NA | TGTGCCAGCATATGGGACAGTAGCACAGATACGCAGTATTTT | CASIWDSSTDTQYF
TRBJ2-5 | TRBV11-2 | TRBD2 | NA | TGTGCCAGCAGCTTAGGGGCGGGAGGGGAGACCCAGTACTTC | CASSLGAGGETQYF
TRBJ1-1 | TRBV6-4 | NA | NA | TGCCCTCCCCCAGGGACTACTGAAGCTTTCTTT | CPPPGTTEAFF
TRBJ2-1 | TRBV7-9 | NA | NA | TGTGCCAGCAGCTTCTCTGAGACCAATGAGCAGTTCTTC | CASSFSETNEQFF
TRBJ1-2 | TRBV7-9 | NA | NA | TGTGCCAGCAGCTCCCTAACAATGGGCAGGCGGGGATCTAACTATGGCTACACCTTC | CASSSLTMGRRGSNYGYTF
TRBJ2-5 | TRBV7-6 | NA | NA | TGTGCCAGCAGCCTCACCCGGGGTTTCCTACAAGAGACCCAGTACTTC | CASSLTRGFLQETQYF
TRBJ1-2 | TRBV6-4 | NA | once | TGTGCCAGCAGTGACTCGGACAGCTTGGAGGGCTACACCTTC | CASSDSDSLEGYTF
TRBJ2-7 | TRBV7-2 | NA | once | TGTGCCAGCAGCTTAGCAGTAGCCAGGGTCTACGAGCAGTACTTC | CASSLAVARVYEQYF
TRBJ2-3 | TRBV5-6 | NA | NA | TGTGCCAGCAGCTTAAGGGTAGATACGCAGTATTTT | CASSLRVDTQYF
TRBJ2-3 | TRBV5-8 | NA | NA | TGTGCCAGCATCCTCTCTGGGGATCCTAGCACAGATACGCAGTATTTT | CASILSGDPSTDTQYF
TRBJ1-5 | TRBV7-8 | NA | NA | TGTGCCAGCAGCTTAGCGCTAGGGGACAATCAGCCCCAGCATTTT | CASSLALGDNQPQHF
TRBJ2-3 | TRBV27 | NA | NA | TGTGCCAGCAGCCTTCTTCGAACCACAGATACGCAGTATTTT | CASSLLRTTDTQYF
TRBJ2-3 | TRBV30 | TRBD2 | NA | TGTGCCAGAGCGGGGGGGACAGATACGCAGTATTTT | CARAGGTDTQYF
TRBJ2-1 | TRBV5-4 | NA | NA | TGTGCCAGCAGCTTGGCCGCAGGGATTGGGTCCTACAATGAGCAGTTCTTC | CASSLAAGIGSYNEQFF
TRBJ2-6 | TRBV11-2 | TRBD1 | NA | TGTGCCAGCAGCTTATCTGGACAGGCCACTGGGGCCAACGTCCTGACTTTC | CASSLSGQATGANVLTF
TRBJ2-7 | TRBV11-3 | TRBD2 | NA | TGTGCCAGCAGCTTACCCGGTAGCGGGGAGCCAGGGCAGTACTTC | CASSLPGSGEPGQYF
TRBJ1-1 | TRBV18 | TRBD1 | NA | TGTGCCAGCTCAGCAACGGGACAGGGGGCATGGAACACTGAAGCTTTCTTT | CASSATGQGAWNTEAFF
TRBJ2-6 | TRBV7-2 | NA | NA | TGTGCCAGCAGCTTAGGGTCTGGGGCCAACGTCCTGACTTTC | CASSLGSGANVLTF
TRBJ2-3 | TRBV7-3 | NA | NA | TGTGCCAGCAGCGGCCTCCAGGGAGATACGCAGTATTTT | CASSGLQGDTQYF
TRBJ1-1 | TRBV14 | NA | NA | TGTGCCAGCAGCCAAGGCGCCGGGGTGAACACTGAAGCTTTCTTT | CASSQGAGVNTEAFF
TRBJ2-5 | TRBV7-8 | TRBD1 | NA | TGTGCCAGCAGCCCCCCGGGGACAGGGGTCCTAGCCCAGTACTTC | CASSPPGTGVLAQYF
TRBJ2-3 | TRBV6-5 | TRBD2 | NA | TGTGCCAGCACCCTTAGCGGGGGGGCGCAAGATACGCAGTATTTT | CASTLSGGAQDTQYF
TRBJ1-2 | TRBV5-1 | NA | NA | TGCGCCAGCAGCTTCGACAAGTCCTATGGCTACACCTTC | CASSFDKSYGYTF
TRBJ2-5 | TRBV19 | TRBD1 | NA | TGTGCCAGTAGTATAGGAGGGGGCGAGTGGGAGACCCAGTACTTC | CASSIGGGEWETQYF
TRBJ1-2 | TRBV7-2 | TRBD1 | NA | TGTGCCAGCAGCCCCCAACCGGGACAGGGAGTCTACACCTTC | CASSPQPGQGVYTF
TRBJ1-2 | TRBV30 | NA | NA | TGTGCCTGGAGTGTGGCAGGCTATGGCTACACCTTC | CAWSVAGYGYTF
TRBJ2-2 | TRBV9 | NA | NA | TGTGCCAGCAGCGTATGGGGTCCCGGGGAGCTGTTTTTT | CASSVWGPGELFF
TRBJ1-4 | TRBV25-1 | NA | NA | TGTGCCAGCAGCGCCCCCAGGGAGTATTATGAAAAACTGTTTTTT | CASSAPREYYEKLFF
TRBJ2-1 | TRBV18 | TRBD2 | once | TGTGCCAGCTCACTCAGCGGGGGGGCCGGTAATGAGCAGTTCTTC | CASSLSGGAGNEQFF
TRBJ1-6 | TRBV28 | NA | few | TGTGCCAGCAGTTTCCCCCATATCCACTTT | CASSFPHIHF
TRBJ1-2 | TRBV19 | TRBD1 | NA | TGTGCCAGTAGTATACGGGCCCGAAGGACAGGGGGCGATGGCTACACCTTC | CASSIRARRTGGDGYTF
TRBJ2-1 | TRBV7-3 | NA | NA | TGTGCCAGCACCCGAGTACCAGGGCGAAGTGAACAGTTCTTC | CASTRVPGRSEQFF
TRBJ2-7 | TRBV7-2 | TRBD1 | NA | TGTGCCAGCAGCTCGACAGGGGGCCACTACGAGCAGTACTTC | CASSSTGGHYEQYF